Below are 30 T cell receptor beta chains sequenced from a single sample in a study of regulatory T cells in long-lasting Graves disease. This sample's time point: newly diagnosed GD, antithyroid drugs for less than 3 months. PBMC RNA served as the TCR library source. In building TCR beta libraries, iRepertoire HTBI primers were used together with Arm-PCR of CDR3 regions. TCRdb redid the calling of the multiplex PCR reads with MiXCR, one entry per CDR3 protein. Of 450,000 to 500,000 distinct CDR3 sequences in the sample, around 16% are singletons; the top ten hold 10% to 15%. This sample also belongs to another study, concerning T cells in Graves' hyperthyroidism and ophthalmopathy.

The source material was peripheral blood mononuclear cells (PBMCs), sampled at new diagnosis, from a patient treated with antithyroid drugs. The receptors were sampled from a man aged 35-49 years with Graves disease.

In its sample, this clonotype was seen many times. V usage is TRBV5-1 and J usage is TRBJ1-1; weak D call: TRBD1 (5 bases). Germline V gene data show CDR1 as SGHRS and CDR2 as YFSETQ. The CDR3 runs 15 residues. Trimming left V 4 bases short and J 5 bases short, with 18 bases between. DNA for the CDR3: TGCGCCAGCAGCCCCCGGGGCAGAAGGGAAACTGAAGCTTTCTTT. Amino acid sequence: CASSPRGRRETEAFF.

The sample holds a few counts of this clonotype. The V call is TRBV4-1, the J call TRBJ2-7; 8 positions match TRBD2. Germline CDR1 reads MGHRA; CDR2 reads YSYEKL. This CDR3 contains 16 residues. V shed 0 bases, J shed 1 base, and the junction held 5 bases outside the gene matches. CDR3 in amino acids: CASSQEVSGKSYEQYF. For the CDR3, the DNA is TGCGCCAGCAGCCAAGAAGTTAGCGGGAAATCCTACGAGCAGTACTTC.

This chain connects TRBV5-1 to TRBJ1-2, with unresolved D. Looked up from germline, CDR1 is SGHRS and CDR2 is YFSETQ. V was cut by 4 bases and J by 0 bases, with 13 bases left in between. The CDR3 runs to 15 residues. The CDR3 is CASSPRAGSNYGYTF. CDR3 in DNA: TGCGCCAGCAGCCCCCGGGCAGGTTCTAACTATGGCTACACCTTC.

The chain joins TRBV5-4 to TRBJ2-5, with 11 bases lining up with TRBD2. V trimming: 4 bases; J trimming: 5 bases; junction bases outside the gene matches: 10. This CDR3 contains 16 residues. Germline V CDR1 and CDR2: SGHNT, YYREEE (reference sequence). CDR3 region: CASSPLAGGPVETQYF. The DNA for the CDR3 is TGTGCCAGCAGCCCTTTAGCGGGAGGGCCTGTGGAGACCCAGTACTTC.

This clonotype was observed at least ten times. DNA of the CDR3: TGCGCCAGCACCCGAGACAGGTCCTACAATGAGCAGTTCTTC. Amino acids: CASTRDRSYNEQFF. The chain uses TRBV5-1 and TRBJ2-1; D might be TRBD1 (6 bases). The CDR3 spans 14 residues. CDR1 and CDR2 (germline): SGHRS, YFSETQ. The V gene lost 6 bases and the J gene lost 1 base, with 11 bases spanning the gap.

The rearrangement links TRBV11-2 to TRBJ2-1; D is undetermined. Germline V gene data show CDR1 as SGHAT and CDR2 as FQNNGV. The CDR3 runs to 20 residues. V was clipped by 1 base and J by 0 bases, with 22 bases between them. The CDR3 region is CASSLVGFAGPLSSYNEQFF. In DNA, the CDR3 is TGTGCCAGCAGCTTAGTAGGTTTCGCCGGGCCTCTCAGCTCCTACAATGAGCAGTTCTTC.

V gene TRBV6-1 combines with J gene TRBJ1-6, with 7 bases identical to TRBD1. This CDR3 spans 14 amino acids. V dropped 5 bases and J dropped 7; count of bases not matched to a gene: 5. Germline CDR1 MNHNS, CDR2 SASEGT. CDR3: CASSHTGVNSPLHF. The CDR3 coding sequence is TGTGCCAGCAGTCATACAGGGGTGAATTCACCCCTCCACTTT.

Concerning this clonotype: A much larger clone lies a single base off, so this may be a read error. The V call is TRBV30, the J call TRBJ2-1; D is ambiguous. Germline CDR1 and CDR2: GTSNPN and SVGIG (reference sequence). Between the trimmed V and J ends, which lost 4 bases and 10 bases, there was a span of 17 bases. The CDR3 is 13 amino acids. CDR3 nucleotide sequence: TGTGCCTGGACATCCCCCGGTACCTACGAGCAGTTCTTC. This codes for CAWTSPGTYEQFF.

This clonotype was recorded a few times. The CDR3: CSATLHGGRNTGELFF. The CDR3 DNA is TGCAGTGCTACTCTCCATGGCGGCCGGAACACCGGGGAGCTGTTTTTT. The chain joins TRBV20-1 to TRBJ2-2, with D hard to call. The CDR3 runs 16 residues. Germline loops: CDR1 DFQATT, CDR2 SNEGSKA (reference sequence). V was trimmed by 4 bases and J by 1 base, leaving 16 bases between them.

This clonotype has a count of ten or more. CDR3 DNA: TGTGCCAGCAGGACAGGAGCTTCCTACGAGCAGTACTTC. It is translated as CASRTGASYEQYF. The chain carries TRBV2 and TRBJ2-7, with a possible D match to TRBD1 (6 bases). Germline values: CDR1 SNHLY, CDR2 FYNNEI. Trimming pared 6 bases from V and 1 base from J, leaving 10 bases between. This CDR3 contains 13 residues.

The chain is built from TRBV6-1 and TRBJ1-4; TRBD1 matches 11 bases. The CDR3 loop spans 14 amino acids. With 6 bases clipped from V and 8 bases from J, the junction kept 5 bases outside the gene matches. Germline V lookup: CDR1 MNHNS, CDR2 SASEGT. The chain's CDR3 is CASRLDRGREKLFF. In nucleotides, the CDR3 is TGTGCCAGCAGATTGGACAGGGGGCGAGAAAAACTGTTTTTT.

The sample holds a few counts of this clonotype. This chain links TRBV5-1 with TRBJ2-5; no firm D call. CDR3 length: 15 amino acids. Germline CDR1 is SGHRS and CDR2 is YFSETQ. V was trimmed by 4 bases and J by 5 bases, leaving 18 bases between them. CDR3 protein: CASSPSGGVMETQYF. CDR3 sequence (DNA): TGCGCCAGCAGCCCGTCCGGTGGAGTTATGGAGACCCAGTACTTC.

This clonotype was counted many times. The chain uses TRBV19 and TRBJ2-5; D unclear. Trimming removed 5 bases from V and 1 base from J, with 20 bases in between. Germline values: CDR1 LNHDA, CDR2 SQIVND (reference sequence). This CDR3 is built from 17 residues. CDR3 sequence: CASSPRSTNRFQETQYF. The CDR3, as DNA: TGTGCCAGTAGTCCCCGGTCAACGAACCGTTTCCAAGAGACCCAGTACTTC.

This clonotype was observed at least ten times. The CDR3 DNA follows: TGTGCCAGCTCACCATCAATCAATCAGCCCCAGCATTTT. Translating it yields CASSPSINQPQHF. This chain joins TRBV18 and TRBJ1-5; D call uncertain. The V end lost 2 bases, the J end lost 3 bases, and 5 bases lay between the germline ends. CDR1 is KGHSH, CDR2 LQKENI, per germline. The CDR3 runs 13 residues.

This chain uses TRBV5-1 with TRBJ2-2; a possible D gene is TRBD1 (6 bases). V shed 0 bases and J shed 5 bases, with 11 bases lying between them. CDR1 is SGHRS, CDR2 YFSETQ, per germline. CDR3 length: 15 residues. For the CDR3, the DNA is TGCGCCAGCAGCTTGGGGCAGGGGATGACCGGGGAGCTGTTTTTT. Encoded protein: CASSLGQGMTGELFF.

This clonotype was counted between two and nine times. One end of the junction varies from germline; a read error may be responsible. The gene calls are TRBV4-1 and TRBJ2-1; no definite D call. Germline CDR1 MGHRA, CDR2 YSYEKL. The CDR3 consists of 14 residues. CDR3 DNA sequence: TGCGCCAGCAGTCAAGGTGTTTTTAGCAATGAGCAGTTCTTC. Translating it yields CASSQGVFSNEQFF.

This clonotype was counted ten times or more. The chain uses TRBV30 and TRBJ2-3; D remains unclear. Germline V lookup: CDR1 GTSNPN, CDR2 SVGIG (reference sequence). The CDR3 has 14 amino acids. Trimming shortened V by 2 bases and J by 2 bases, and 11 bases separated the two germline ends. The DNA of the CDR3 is TGTGCCTGGAGTCGCCTCGACCTCACAGATACGCAGTATTTT. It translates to CAWSRLDLTDTQYF.

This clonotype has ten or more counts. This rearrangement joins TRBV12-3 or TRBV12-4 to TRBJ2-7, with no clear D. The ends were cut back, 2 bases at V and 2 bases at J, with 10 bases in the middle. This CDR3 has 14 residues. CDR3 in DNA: TGTGCCAGCAGTTTAAACGGACGTACCTACGAGCAGTACTTC. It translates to CASSLNGRTYEQYF.

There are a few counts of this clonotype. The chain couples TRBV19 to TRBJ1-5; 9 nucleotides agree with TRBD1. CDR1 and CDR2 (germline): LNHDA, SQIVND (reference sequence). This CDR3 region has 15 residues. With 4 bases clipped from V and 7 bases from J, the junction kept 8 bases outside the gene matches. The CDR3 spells CASSTTGGASQPQHF. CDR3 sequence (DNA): TGTGCCAGTAGTACAACAGGGGGCGCTTCCCAGCCCCAGCATTTT.

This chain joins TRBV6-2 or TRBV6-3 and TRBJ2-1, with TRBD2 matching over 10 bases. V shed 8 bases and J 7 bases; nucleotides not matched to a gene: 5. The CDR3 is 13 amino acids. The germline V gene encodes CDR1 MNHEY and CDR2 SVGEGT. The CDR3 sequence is CASLAGGYNEQFF. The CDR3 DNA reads TGTGCCAGCTTAGCGGGAGGTTATAATGAGCAGTTCTTC.

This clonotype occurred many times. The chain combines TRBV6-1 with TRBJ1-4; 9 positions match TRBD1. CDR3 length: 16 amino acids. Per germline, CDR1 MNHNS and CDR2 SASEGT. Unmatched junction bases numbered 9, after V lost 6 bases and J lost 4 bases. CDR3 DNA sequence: TGTGCCAGCAGCTTACAGGGGGCTACCCTTAATGAAAAACTGTTTTTT. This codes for CASSLQGATLNEKLFF.

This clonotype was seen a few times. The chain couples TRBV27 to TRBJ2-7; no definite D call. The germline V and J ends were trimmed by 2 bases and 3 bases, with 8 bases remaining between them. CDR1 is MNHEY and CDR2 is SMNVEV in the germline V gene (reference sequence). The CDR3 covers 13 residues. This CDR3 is CASSLKRNYEQYF. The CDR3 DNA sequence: TGTGCCAGCAGTTTAAAACGGAACTACGAGCAGTACTTC.

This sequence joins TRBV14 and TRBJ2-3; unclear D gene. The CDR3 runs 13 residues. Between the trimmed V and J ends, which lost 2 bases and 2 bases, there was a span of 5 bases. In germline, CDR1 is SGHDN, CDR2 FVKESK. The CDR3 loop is CASSQQYTDTQYF. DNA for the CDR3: TGTGCCAGCAGCCAACAATACACAGATACGCAGTATTTT.

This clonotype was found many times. For the CDR3, the DNA is TGTGCCAGCAGCCAACTTGGACTAGCTACCCACGAGCAGTACTTC. Its protein is CASSQLGLATHEQYF. The chain combines TRBV3-1 with TRBJ2-7; TRBD2 matches at 8 bases. The length of the CDR3 is 15 residues. After removal of 2 bases from V and 5 bases from J, the junction contained 8 bases not matched to a gene. CDR1 LGHDT and CDR2 YNNKEL come from the germline V gene (reference sequence).

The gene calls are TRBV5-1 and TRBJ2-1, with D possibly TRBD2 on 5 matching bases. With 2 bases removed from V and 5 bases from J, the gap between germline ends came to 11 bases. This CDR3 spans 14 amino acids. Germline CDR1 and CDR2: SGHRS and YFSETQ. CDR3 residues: CASSFDSVNNEQFF. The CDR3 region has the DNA TGCGCCAGCAGCTTTGATAGCGTAAACAATGAGCAGTTCTTC. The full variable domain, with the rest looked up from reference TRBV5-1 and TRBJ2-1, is KAGVTQTPRYLIKTRGQQVTLSCSPISGHRSVSWYQQTPGQGLQFLFEYFSETQRNKGNFPGRFSGRQFSNSRSEMNVSTLELGDSALYLCASSFDSVNNEQFFGPGTRLTVL.

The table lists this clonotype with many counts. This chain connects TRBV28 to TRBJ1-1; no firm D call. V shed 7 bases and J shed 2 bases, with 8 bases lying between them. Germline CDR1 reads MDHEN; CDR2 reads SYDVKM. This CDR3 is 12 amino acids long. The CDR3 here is CASISPNTEAFF. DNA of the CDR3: TGTGCCAGCATCTCTCCCAACACTGAAGCTTTCTTT.

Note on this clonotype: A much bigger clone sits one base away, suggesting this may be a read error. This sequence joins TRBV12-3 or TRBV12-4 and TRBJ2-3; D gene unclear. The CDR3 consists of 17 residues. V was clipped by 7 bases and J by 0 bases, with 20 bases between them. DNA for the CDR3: TGTGCCAGCAATTACCTTGGGCCAACCGCTAGCACAGATACGCAGTATTTT. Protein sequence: CASNYLGPTASTDTQYF.

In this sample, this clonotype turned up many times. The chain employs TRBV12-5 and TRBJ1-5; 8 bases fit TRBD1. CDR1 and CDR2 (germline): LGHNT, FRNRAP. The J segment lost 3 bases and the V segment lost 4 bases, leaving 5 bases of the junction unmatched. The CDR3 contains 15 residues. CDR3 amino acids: CASGSDRGVNQPQHF. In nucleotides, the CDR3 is TGTGCTAGTGGTTCCGACAGGGGAGTCAATCAGCCCCAGCATTTT.

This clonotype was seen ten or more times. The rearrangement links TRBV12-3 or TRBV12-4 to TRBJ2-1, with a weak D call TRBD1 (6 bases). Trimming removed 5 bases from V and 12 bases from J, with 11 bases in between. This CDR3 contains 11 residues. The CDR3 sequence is CASSTGLGQFF. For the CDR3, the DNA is TGTGCCAGCAGTACAGGGTTGGGGCAGTTCTTC.

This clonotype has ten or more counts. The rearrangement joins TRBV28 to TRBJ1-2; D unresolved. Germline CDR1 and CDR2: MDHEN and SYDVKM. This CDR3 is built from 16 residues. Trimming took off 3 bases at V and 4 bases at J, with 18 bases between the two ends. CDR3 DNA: TGTGCCAGCAGTTTGGGCCCGGGAGCCGACTCCTATGGCTACACCTTC. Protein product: CASSLGPGADSYGYTF.